This T cell receptor beta chain was captured in a study of PD-1 blockade in classical Hodgkin lymphoma. Study outcomes and limitations: Compared with healthy donors, newly diagnosed patients reportedly showed lower baseline TCR diversity. CD4+ TCR diversity, unlike CD8+, climbed significantly by C4D1. The repertoire differences lack a defined cause, possibly disease activity or prior therapy.

Every single patient, without exception, relapsed after autologous stem cell transplantation, and brentuximab vedotin exposure varied. Deletions cut 4 bases from V and 4 bases from J, with 10 bases between. This CDR3 is built from 13 residues. The germline gives CDR1 MNHEY, CDR2 SVGAGI. Assay: immunoSEQ multiplex PCR; the TCRdb copy retains only in-frame clones and omits some. The sample contains about 50,000 clones, approximately 73% of which appear only once. Concerning this clone: The antigen remains undetermined.

The origin of this receptor is a human donor with classical Hodgkin lymphoma. This chain links TRBV6-5 with TRBJ1-2; possibly TRBD1 for D (5 bases). Material: peripheral blood mononuclear cells (PBMCs), obtained before the second cycle of nivolumab. This chain's CDR3 is CASSFDRAYGYTF. As DNA, the CDR3 is TGTGCCAGCAGTTTCGACAGAGCCTATGGCTACACCTTC.